Listed below are T cell receptor beta chains from one sample, sequenced in a study of cytotoxic CD8 clonotypes in ibrutinib-treated CLL. Some clones are missing from TCRdb's copy, which holds only in-frame ones; the method was immunoSEQ multiplex PCR. The table shows hundreds of thousands of clones, with 70% occurring only once. The sequencing here drew on PBMCs, taken after 24 months of ibrutinib treatment. The receptors here all came from a human donor with chronic lymphocytic leukemia. Both conserved end residues are part of each CDR3. A D gene is named only where the DNA matches it firmly. Not all rows give a size; the values are once, few, many and, for expanded clones, a class.

V gene: TRBV5-6
clone size: .
D gene: .
J gene: TRBJ2-2
CDR3 DNA: TGTGCCAGCAGCCCCATTCAGGGGACTACCTTCACCGGGGAGCTGTTTTTT
CDR3 protein: CASSPIQGTTFTGELFF

V gene: TRBV29-1
clone size: many
D gene: .
J gene: TRBJ2-1
CDR3 DNA: TGCAGCGTTGGATTGAGGGGGGACAATGAGCAGTTCTTC
CDR3 protein: CSVGLRGDNEQFF

V gene: TRBV9
clone size: few
D gene: TRBD1
J gene: TRBJ1-4
CDR3 DNA: TGTGCCAGCAGCGTCGGGACAGATGAAAAACTGTTTTTT
CDR3 protein: CASSVGTDEKLFF

V gene: TRBV4-2
clone size: .
D gene: .
J gene: TRBJ2-3
CDR3 DNA: TGTGCCAGCAGCCAGGGCCGGGACGGATTGTTGGATACGCAGTATTTT
CDR3 protein: CASSQGRDGLLDTQYF

V gene: TRBV9
clone size: once
D gene: TRBD2
J gene: TRBJ2-2
CDR3 DNA: TGTGCCAGCAGCGTAGGACTAGCGGGACAAACCGGGGAGCTGTTTTTT
CDR3 protein: CASSVGLAGQTGELFF

V gene: TRBV9
clone size: .
D gene: TRBD2
J gene: TRBJ2-1
CDR3 DNA: TGTGCCAGCAGCGAAAGACTAGCGTCATACAATGAGCAGTTCTTC
CDR3 protein: CASSERLASYNEQFF

V gene: TRBV27
clone size: once
D gene: TRBD2
J gene: TRBJ2-1
CDR3 DNA: TGTGCCAGCAGTTTACAGACTAGCGTTAGGGACAATGAGCAGTTCTTC
CDR3 protein: CASSLQTSVRDNEQFF

V gene: TRBV27
clone size: .
D gene: TRBD2
J gene: TRBJ2-1
CDR3 DNA: TGTGCCAGCGCCCCGGGACTAGTGGGAGTGGAGCAGTTCTTC
CDR3 protein: CASAPGLVGVEQFF

V gene: TRBV5-1
clone size: .
D gene: TRBD1
J gene: TRBJ1-1
CDR3 DNA: TGCGCCTCCCGGGACAGGGGTGGTAGGACTGAAGCTTTCTTT
CDR3 protein: CASRDRGGRTEAFF

V gene: TRBV7-3
clone size: .
D gene: .
J gene: TRBJ1-6
CDR3 DNA: TGTGCCAGCAGCTTAACGCGGACAAGTCTAAATTCACCCCTCCACTTT
CDR3 protein: CASSLTRTSLNSPLHF

V gene: TRBV28
clone size: .
D gene: .
J gene: TRBJ2-7
CDR3 DNA: TGTGCCAGCAGGGATCTAAGCTACGAGCAGTACTTC
CDR3 protein: CASRDLSYEQYF

V gene: TRBV28
clone size: .
D gene: .
J gene: TRBJ1-1
CDR3 DNA: TGTGCCAGCACCCCTAGTATCCCCCGACAATTGAACACTGAAGCTTTCTTT
CDR3 protein: CASTPSIPRQLNTEAFF

V gene: TRBV30
clone size: many
D gene: .
J gene: TRBJ1-5
CDR3 DNA: TGTGCCTGGACCCGGGCGGGCGGACAGCCCCAGCATTTT
CDR3 protein: CAWTRAGGQPQHF

V gene: TRBV7-2
clone size: few
D gene: .
J gene: TRBJ2-1
CDR3 DNA: TGTGCCAGCAGCCCGAGGTCTAGCTCCTACAATGAGCAGTTCTTC
CDR3 protein: CASSPRSSSYNEQFF

V gene: TRBV2
clone size: .
D gene: TRBD1
J gene: TRBJ1-2
CDR3 DNA: TGTGCCAGCAGTGAAAGACAGGGAGGAGGCTACACCTTC
CDR3 protein: CASSERQGGGYTF

V gene: TRBV11-1
clone size: .
D gene: .
J gene: TRBJ2-6
CDR3 DNA: TGTGCCAGCAGCTTAGATGGCTCTGGGGCCAACGTCCTGACTTTC
CDR3 protein: CASSLDGSGANVLTF

V gene: TRBV18
clone size: .
D gene: .
J gene: TRBJ2-5
CDR3 DNA: TGTGCCAGCTCACCCAGCGGAGCACAAGAGACCCAGTACTTC
CDR3 protein: CASSPSGAQETQYF

V gene: TRBV29-1
clone size: .
D gene: .
J gene: TRBJ2-5
CDR3 DNA: TGCAGCATCCGGACCTGGCAGGGGCAAGAGACCCAGTACTTC
CDR3 protein: CSIRTWQGQETQYF

V gene: TRBV9
clone size: .
D gene: .
J gene: TRBJ2-6
CDR3 DNA: TGTGCCAGCAGCGTCTTGGGGGGCTCTGGGGCCAACGTCCTGACTTTC
CDR3 protein: CASSVLGGSGANVLTF

V gene: TRBV27
clone size: .
D gene: TRBD1
J gene: TRBJ1-1
CDR3 DNA: TGTGCCAGCAACCATAAGGGGGCGGCGATGAACACTGAAGCTTTCTTT
CDR3 protein: CASNHKGAAMNTEAFF

V gene: TRBV5-1
clone size: .
D gene: .
J gene: TRBJ2-4
CDR3 DNA: TGCGCCAGCAGCTTGGGGCGGGGACCAGACATTCAGTACTTC
CDR3 protein: CASSLGRGPDIQYF

V gene: TRBV28
clone size: .
D gene: .
J gene: TRBJ2-5
CDR3 DNA: TGTGCCAGCAGCACTTCCCTCGGGCCCCGATCCGGGACCCAGTACTTC
CDR3 protein: CASSTSLGPRSGTQYF

V gene: TRBV6-5
clone size: .
D gene: TRBD2
J gene: TRBJ2-2
CDR3 DNA: TGTGCCAGCAGGGGACTAGCGGGAGTTGGGGAGCTGTTTTTT
CDR3 protein: CASRGLAGVGELFF

V gene: TRBV20-1
clone size: .
D gene: .
J gene: TRBJ2-7
CDR3 DNA: TGCAGTGCTAAATTGGTAGTCGAGCAGTACTTC
CDR3 protein: CSAKLVVEQYF

V gene: TRBV18
clone size: .
D gene: .
J gene: TRBJ1-1
CDR3 DNA: TGTGCCAGCTCACCCAGCTCGAACACTGAAGCTTTCTTT
CDR3 protein: CASSPSSNTEAFF

V gene: TRBV5-1
clone size: .
D gene: .
J gene: TRBJ1-4
CDR3 DNA: TGCGCCAGCAGCCTGGACACCACCAGTGAAAAACTGTTTTTT
CDR3 protein: CASSLDTTSEKLFF

V gene: TRBV9
clone size: .
D gene: .
J gene: TRBJ1-1
CDR3 DNA: TGTGCCAGCAGCGTAGGAGAGGAAATGAGAACTGAAGCTTTCTTT
CDR3 protein: CASSVGEEMRTEAFF

V gene: TRBV25-1
clone size: few
D gene: TRBD2
J gene: TRBJ2-1
CDR3 DNA: TGTGCCAGCAGTGGCGGACTAGCGGGGACCAATGAGCAGTTCTTC
CDR3 protein: CASSGGLAGTNEQFF

V gene: TRBV21-1
clone size: once
D gene: .
J gene: TRBJ1-1
CDR3 DNA: TGTGCCAGCAGCAATGAGGGACAGGGAGCGAACACTGAAGCTTTCTTT
CDR3 protein: CASSNEGQGANTEAFF

V gene: TRBV29-1
clone size: .
D gene: TRBD1
J gene: TRBJ2-6
CDR3 DNA: TGCAGCACGCTCGAACGGGACAGGGGGTTTGGGGCCAACGTCCTGACTTTC
CDR3 protein: CSTLERDRGFGANVLTF

V gene: TRBV6-1
clone size: .
D gene: .
J gene: TRBJ2-3
CDR3 DNA: TGTGCCAGCAGTGATGAATCGGAGTTAGATACGCAGTATTTT
CDR3 protein: CASSDESELDTQYF

V gene: TRBV7-3
clone size: .
D gene: .
J gene: TRBJ2-2
CDR3 DNA: TGTGCCAGCAGCTTATGGACCACCGGGGAGCTGTTTTTT
CDR3 protein: CASSLWTTGELFF

V gene: TRBV28
clone size: .
D gene: .
J gene: TRBJ2-1
CDR3 DNA: TGTGCCAGCCAGGGGACCGAAGCCTACAATGAGCAGTTCTTC
CDR3 protein: CASQGTEAYNEQFF

V gene: TRBV28
clone size: few
D gene: TRBD1
J gene: TRBJ2-5
CDR3 DNA: TGTGCCAGCTTCGGGACAGAAGGGGAGACCCAGTACTTC
CDR3 protein: CASFGTEGETQYF

V gene: TRBV25-1
clone size: .
D gene: .
J gene: TRBJ2-7
CDR3 DNA: TGTGTCAGCAGTGAAATCCATGGCGCCAACTACGAGCAGTACTTC
CDR3 protein: CVSSEIHGANYEQYF

V gene: TRBV6-5
clone size: .
D gene: .
J gene: TRBJ1-2
CDR3 DNA: TGTGCCAGCAGTTACTCGAGTTCGGCCTTCTCAACGGGCTACACCTTC
CDR3 protein: CASSYSSSAFSTGYTF

V gene: TRBV29-1
clone size: .
D gene: .
J gene: TRBJ1-2
CDR3 DNA: TGCAGCGTTGAGGAACAGGATGGCTACACCTTC
CDR3 protein: CSVEEQDGYTF

V gene: TRBV28
clone size: .
D gene: .
J gene: TRBJ1-4
CDR3 DNA: TGTGCCAGCAGCCCCCACCCGCAGGGTGGTAATGAAAAACTGTTTTTT
CDR3 protein: CASSPHPQGGNEKLFF

V gene: TRBV5-1
clone size: .
D gene: .
J gene: TRBJ2-5
CDR3 DNA: TGCGCCAGCAGCTTGGGGGAGGAAGAGACCCAGTACTTC
CDR3 protein: CASSLGEEETQYF

V gene: TRBV19
clone size: .
D gene: .
J gene: TRBJ2-2
CDR3 DNA: TGTGCCAGTAGTATGGGCAGAGACACCGGGGAGCTGTTTTTT
CDR3 protein: CASSMGRDTGELFF

V gene: TRBV29-1
clone size: few
D gene: TRBD1
J gene: TRBJ1-5
CDR3 DNA: TGCAGCGTAGAAGAGGGGGCGGGTCAGCCCCAGCATTTT
CDR3 protein: CSVEEGAGQPQHF

V gene: TRBV18
clone size: few
D gene: TRBD1
J gene: TRBJ2-5
CDR3 DNA: TGTGCCAGCTCACCACCAGGGGGCGTGGAGACCCAGTACTTC
CDR3 protein: CASSPPGGVETQYF

V gene: TRBV29-1
clone size: .
D gene: TRBD2
J gene: TRBJ2-3
CDR3 DNA: TGCAGCGTTGGTCCTAGCGGGAGGGACGATACGCAGTATTTT
CDR3 protein: CSVGPSGRDDTQYF